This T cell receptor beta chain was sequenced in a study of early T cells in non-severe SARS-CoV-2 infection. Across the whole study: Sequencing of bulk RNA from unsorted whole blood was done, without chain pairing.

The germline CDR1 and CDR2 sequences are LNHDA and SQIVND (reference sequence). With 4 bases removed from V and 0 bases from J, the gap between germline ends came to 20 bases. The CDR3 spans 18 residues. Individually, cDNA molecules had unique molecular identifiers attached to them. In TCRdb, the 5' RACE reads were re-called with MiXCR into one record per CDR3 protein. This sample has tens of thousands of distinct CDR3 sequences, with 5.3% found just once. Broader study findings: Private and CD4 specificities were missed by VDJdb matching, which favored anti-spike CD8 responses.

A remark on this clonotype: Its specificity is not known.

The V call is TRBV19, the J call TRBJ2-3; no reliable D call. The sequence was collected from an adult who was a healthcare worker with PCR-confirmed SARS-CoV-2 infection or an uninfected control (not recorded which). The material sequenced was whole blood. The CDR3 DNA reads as TGTGCCAGTAGTACCAATTTAGACCGACGTGCTAGCACAGATACGCAGTATTTT. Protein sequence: CASSTNLDRRASTDTQYF.